This T cell receptor beta chain was found in a study of T cells of healthy individuals. This clonotype was seen only a few times. Germline CDR1 and CDR2: MDHEN and SYDVKM. The CDR3 spans 15 residues. Trimming at V came to 3 bases and at J to 7 bases, leaving 8 bases not matched to a gene. TCRdb fed the 5' RACE reads into MiXCR, producing one record per CDR3 protein. This table holds 63,000 or so distinct CDR3 sequences, under 20% found once. The sequence was collected from a human donor in good health. The chain is built from TRBV28 and TRBJ2-2; 7 bases map to TRBD1. CDR3 residues: CASSLSEGAVGELFF. The CDR3 bases are TGTGCCAGCAGTTTGAGTGAGGGGGCTGTCGGGGAGCTGTTTTTT.